This TCR beta chain was found in a study of cytomegalovirus exposure and HLA in healthy donors. Points from the study as a whole: Because they were indistinguishable, some V segments, including TRBV6-2 and TRBV6-3, were excluded. In a later analysis, approximately 18,000 TCR beta sequences were associated with HLA alleles at 0.05 false discovery rate. As immune exposure information, only CMV serostatus was available.

Looked up from germline, CDR1 is ENHRY and CDR2 is SYGVKD. The CDR3 contains 15 residues. V was pared by 3 bases and J by 5 bases, with 13 bases between. Turning to this clone: Its target is unknown.

Primers: 60 Vbeta forward and 13 Jbeta reverse. Libraries were prepared by immunoSEQ multiplex PCR; TCRdb keeps only in-frame clonotypes and omits some of them. This table holds about 200,000 clones. This chain uses TRBV10-3 with TRBJ1-4; D gene ambiguous. The clonotype was recovered from a girl aged 2-10 years in good health and CMV-seropositive. Sequencing was carried out using PBMCs. Here the CDR3 DNA reads TGTGCCATCAGTGATACTCAGGCCTCAAATGAAAAACTGTTTTTT. This codes for CAISDTQASNEKLFF.